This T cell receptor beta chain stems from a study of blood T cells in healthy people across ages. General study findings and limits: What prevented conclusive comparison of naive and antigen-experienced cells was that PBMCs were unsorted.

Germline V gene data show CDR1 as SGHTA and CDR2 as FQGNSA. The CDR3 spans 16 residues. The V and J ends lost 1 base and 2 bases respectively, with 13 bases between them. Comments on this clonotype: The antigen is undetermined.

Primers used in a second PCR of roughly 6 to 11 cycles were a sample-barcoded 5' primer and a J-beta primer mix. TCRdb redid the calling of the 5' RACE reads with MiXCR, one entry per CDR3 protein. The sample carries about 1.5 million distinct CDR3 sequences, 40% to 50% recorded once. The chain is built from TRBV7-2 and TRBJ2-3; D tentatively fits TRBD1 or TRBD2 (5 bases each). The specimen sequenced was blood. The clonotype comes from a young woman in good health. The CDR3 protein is CASSLGWDGYTDTQYF. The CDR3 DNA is TGTGCCAGCAGCTTAGGATGGGACGGCTACACAGATACGCAGTATTTT.